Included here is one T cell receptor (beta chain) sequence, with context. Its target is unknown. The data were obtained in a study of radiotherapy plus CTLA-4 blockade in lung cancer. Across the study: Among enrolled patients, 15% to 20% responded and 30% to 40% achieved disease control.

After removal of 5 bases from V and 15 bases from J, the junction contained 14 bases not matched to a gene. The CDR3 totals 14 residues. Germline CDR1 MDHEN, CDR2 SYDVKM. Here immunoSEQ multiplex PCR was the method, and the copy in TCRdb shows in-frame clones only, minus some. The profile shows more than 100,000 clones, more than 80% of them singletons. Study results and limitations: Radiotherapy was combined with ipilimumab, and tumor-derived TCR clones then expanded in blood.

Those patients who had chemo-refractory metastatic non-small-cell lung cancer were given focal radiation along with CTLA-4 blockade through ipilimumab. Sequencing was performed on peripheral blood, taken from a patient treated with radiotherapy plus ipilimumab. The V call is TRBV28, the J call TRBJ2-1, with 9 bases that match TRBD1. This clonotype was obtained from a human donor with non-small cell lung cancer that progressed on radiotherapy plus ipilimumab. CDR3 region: CASSPGTGTGVGFF. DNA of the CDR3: TGTGCCAGCAGTCCCGGGACAGGGACGGGAGTGGGGTTCTTC. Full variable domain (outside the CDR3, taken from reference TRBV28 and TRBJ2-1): DVKVTQSSRYLVKRTGEKVFLECVQDMDHENMFWYRQDPGLGLRLIYFSYDVKMKEKGDIPEGYSVSREKKERFSLILESASTNQTSMYLCASSPGTGTGVGFFGPGTRLTVL.